Detailed here is one T cell receptor (beta chain). What this receptor recognizes is not known. One base away there is no much larger clone; base qualities are not given. This record comes from a study of blood T cells in healthy people across ages (dated by TCRdb to the mid-2010s). Regarding the study in general: In model experiments, roughly one uniquely barcoded TCR beta cDNA molecule per two T cells was captured by template switching. The donors were split into four age groups: young (average about 16 years), middle-aged (roughly 39), aged (roughly 68) and long-lived (under 90). The study measured age-related changes in TCR beta repertoire diversity using deep sequencing normalized with unique cDNA molecular identifiers. To avoid experimental bias, donors of different ages were spread randomly across the sequencing lanes. Using the same blood draw, the study looked at two additional independent replicas of 1 million unique cDNA reads for two donors, one aged 18 to 30 and the other aged 80 or older. Broad study findings and their caveats: Because the CMV infection status of the donors was unknown, age-related changes in expanded clonotypes may potentially have been confounded. A strong correlation was found between observed TCR beta diversity and the percentage of naive T cells measured by flow cytometry. Bulk unsorted PBMC profiling prevented conclusive comparison of naive and antigen-experienced compartments. Estimates of total diversity based on one million sequenced T cells were considered lower bounds and underestimates. As age increased, observed TCR beta diversity per million T cells dropped in a roughly linear way, and a significant reduction was already evident by age 40. The long-lived group showed more naive CD4+ T cells, fewer expanded clones and increased TCR diversity than the aged group, suggesting age selection.

Library preparation was by 5' RACE. Reads for this sample came from an Illumina HiSeq 2500. A second PCR of roughly 6 to 12 cycles was performed with a sample-barcoded 5' primer and a J-beta primer mix. A template-switch 5' adaptor carrying 12 random nucleotides introduced a unique molecular identifier onto each TCR beta cDNA molecule. Each sample yielded at least 2.5 million CDR3-containing paired-end reads. All of the RNA was converted into first-strand cDNA using the Mint cDNA synthesis kit, with a TRBC-specific oligonucleotide serving as the primer. After uracil-DNA glycosylase treatment, a first 18-cycle PCR used universal primers M1SS and BC2_uni_R on all cDNA. The source study handled its data this way. Each sample was normalized by randomly selecting 1 million high-quality reads, each carrying a distinct molecular identifier. Instead of being binned into consensus sequences, reads with shared molecular identifiers were discarded. MiTCR, with a Q25 quality threshold and the strictest error-elimination algorithm, was used for CDR3 identification, clonotype clustering and error correction. A nonparametric unseen species model using Euler transformation provided a lower-bound estimate of total TCR beta diversity. The raw public reads went through TCRdb reprocessing: fastp at Q25, MiXCR clone calling, in-frame beta chains kept. Identical CDR3 protein sequences are pooled into one entry, listed with their most common genes and DNA. Clone size and V and J calls follow TCRdb, not the original study. The sample yields about 1.4 million distinct CDR3 sequences; approximately 59% were counted once. The ten largest make up 5.5% to 8% of the sample.

Systemically healthy Caucasian individuals from Russia, 39 in total and aged roughly 6 to 100 years, were included as donors. Each donor gave 8 to 10 milliliters of peripheral blood, drawn into EDTA-treated Vacutainer tubes. Ficoll-Paque density-gradient centrifugation was used to isolate PBMCs, with at least 7 million per sample. Trizol reagent was used to extract total RNA from the PBMCs, yielding at least 6 micrograms per sample. For every donor, flow cytometry on a PBMC aliquot measured the percentage of naive CD45RAhigh/CD27high T cells. CDR1 and CDR2 are read off the germline V gene (reference sequence) as DFQATT and SNEGSKA. Spanning cysteine to phenylalanine, the CDR3 consists of 14 amino acids. Just CDR3 DNA is preserved here, 42 bases in frame from base 1. Trimmed from V: 5 bases; trimmed from J: 10 bases; junction bases lacking a gene match: 9.

Rearrangement joined TRBV20-1 to TRBJ1-6, with 9 central nucleotides matching TRBD1. This receptor was taken from a man between 18 and 35 years old in good health. The sample comprised blood. The CDR3 region reads CSALGQGLVSPLHF. The bases are TGCAGTGCTTTAGGACAGGGGTTGGTCTCACCCCTCCACTTT.